This T cell receptor beta chain was recorded in a study of blood T cell repertoires in COVID-19 (TCRdb year 2020). With regard to the full study: The collaborator samples originated in the United States, Italy and Spain and spanned the acute and convalescent phases of COVID-19. Nearly every sample came with metadata listing a de-identified subject ID, COVID-19 status, age in years and sex. Where HLA class I and class II types were available, the types were taken from metadata supplied by the sample provider, not from assay-based typing. The repertoires were released in a freely available public database meant as a resource for research on the immune response to SARS-CoV-2. The material from the prospective study consisted of cDNA or gDNA derived from T cells, B-cell-depleted T cells, or PBMCs. The samples were drawn from two sources: the first 160 participants of the ongoing ImmuneRACE study, and fewer than 1,500 subjects contributed by 6 global collaborators. Deeply sampled blood TCRbeta repertoires from subjects exposed to, actively infected with, or recovered from COVID-19 were included in the dataset.

This clone was found many times. Which antigen it targets is not known. No per-base quality is available; no much larger clone lies one base away. The paper as a whole reports these results and caveats: Clinical and demographic metadata were provided uncurated, with the amount varying by source and participant.

TCRbeta CDR3 regions were amplified from genomic DNA using the immunoSEQ Assay, a bias-controlled multiplex PCR. Concerning the study's data processing: Within the assay, amplification of reference gene primers was used to estimate how many nucleated cells each sample contained. Sequence reads were collapsed and filtered to measure the absolute abundance of every unique TCRbeta CDR3 rearrangement. For each sample, productive Simpson clonality was calculated as the square root of Simpson's diversity index across productive rearrangements. TCRdb mirrors the immuneACCESS table, restricted to in-frame sequences. Some clones are absent from its copies; in checked studies, under half trace to an unresolved V gene, and the reason for the others is unknown. The DNA was the basis for D and trimming; V, J and clone size are from that table. This sample lists about 170,000 clones; less than 85% were detected once. Clones ranked in the top ten supply less than 3% of the sample.

Whole blood was collected in K2EDTA tubes by collaborating institutions according to the institutions' own protocols. For TCRbeta analysis, collaborators shipped samples in one of three forms: frozen whole blood, isolated PBMCs, or DNA extracted from either of those sample types. This TCR was sampled from a woman aged 80 or over with acute or convalescent COVID-19. Sequencing was carried out using peripheral blood.

The CDR3 region has the sequence CASSDEQGYEQYF. At the DNA level, the sequence is TGCGCCAGCAGCGACGAACAGGGCTACGAGCAGTACTTC. The chain joins TRBV5-1 to TRBJ2-7; the D region possibly corresponds to TRBD1 (6 bases align). The germline V gene provides CDR1 SGHRS and CDR2 YFSETQ. Inclusive of the bounding cysteine and phenylalanine, the CDR3 is 13 residues long. Solely the CDR3 DNA is kept, with 39 bases framed from the first base. V was cut back by 4 bases and J by 3 bases, leaving a gap of 11 bases between them.